Sequencing of this TCR beta chain was carried out in a study of patients and donors after allogeneic stem cell transplantation. This clonotype was detected a few times. One entry per CDR3 protein results from TCRdb running MiXCR on the RT-PCR reads. This repertoire shows hundreds of thousands of distinct CDR3 sequences, roughly 16% found once; its top ten account for 7.2%. CDR3 length: 12 amino acids. Trimming took off 5 bases at V and 10 bases at J, with 14 bases between the two ends. Germline V CDR1 and CDR2: SGHVS, FNYEAQ. This sequence originates from a human donor who was either an allogeneic HSCT recipient or a stem cell or donor lymphocyte infusion donor (not recorded which). It is not recorded whose cells these are; they may come from a transplant donor. The source material was blood, either unsorted or a sorted T cell fraction (not recorded which). This rearrangement joins TRBV7-6 to TRBJ1-1, with D perhaps matching TRBD1 (6 bases). The CDR3 DNA sequence: TGTGCCAGCAGCAGCGGGGGCGGGGGAGCTTTCTTT. It encodes CASSSGGGGAFF. The whole variable domain, filled in from reference TRBV7-6 and TRBJ1-1, reads GAGVSQSPRYKVTKRGQDVALRCDPISGHVSLYWYRQALGQGPEFLTYFNYEAQQDKSGLPNDRFSAERPEGSISTLTIQRTEQRDSAMYRCASSSGGGGAFFGQGTRLTVV.